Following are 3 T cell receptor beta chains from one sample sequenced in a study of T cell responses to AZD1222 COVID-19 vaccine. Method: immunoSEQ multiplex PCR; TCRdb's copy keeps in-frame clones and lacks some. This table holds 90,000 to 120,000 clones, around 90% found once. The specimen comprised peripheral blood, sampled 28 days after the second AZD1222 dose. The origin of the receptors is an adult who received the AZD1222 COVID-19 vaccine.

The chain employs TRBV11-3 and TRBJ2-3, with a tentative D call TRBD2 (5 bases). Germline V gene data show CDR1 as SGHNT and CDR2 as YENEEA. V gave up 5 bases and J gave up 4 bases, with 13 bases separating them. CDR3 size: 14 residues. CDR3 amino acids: CASSQSGPADTQYF. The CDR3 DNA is TGTGCCAGCAGCCAAAGCGGCCCCGCAGATACGCAGTATTTT.

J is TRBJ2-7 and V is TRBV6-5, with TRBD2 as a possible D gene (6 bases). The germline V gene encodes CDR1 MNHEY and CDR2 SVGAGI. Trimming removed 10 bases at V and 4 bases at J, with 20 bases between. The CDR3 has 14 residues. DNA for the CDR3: TGTGCCACCGCCAATTTCCCCCGGGGGTACGAGCAGTACTTC. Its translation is CATANFPRGYEQYF.

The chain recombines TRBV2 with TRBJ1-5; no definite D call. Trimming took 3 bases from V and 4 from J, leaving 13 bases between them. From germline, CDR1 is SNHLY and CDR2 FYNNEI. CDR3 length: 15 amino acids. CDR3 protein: CASSETSGRNQPQHF. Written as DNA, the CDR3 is TGTGCCAGCAGTGAGACGAGTGGTCGAAATCAGCCCCAGCATTTT.